These 14 T cell receptor beta chains originate from one sample sequenced in a study of HIV-infected patients and healthy controls. A single record per CDR3 protein comes from TCRdb applying MiXCR to the 5' RACE reads. The sample comprises 60,000 to 75,000 distinct CDR3 sequences, about a sixth of which are singletons, and 4.5% to 7% rests with the top ten. The material sequenced was CD4+ T cells from blood. These receptors were obtained from a human donor in good health.

This chain connects TRBV7-2 to TRBJ2-7, with D maybe TRBD1 (6 bases). This CDR3 contains 13 residues. Germline CDR1 reads SGHTA; CDR2 reads FQGNSA. V was shortened by 5 bases and J by 3 bases, with 11 bases between the two germline ends. In DNA, the CDR3 is TGTGCCAGCAGCCCTCGGACAGACTACGAGCAGTACTTC. Its translation is CASSPRTDYEQYF.

The CDR3 sequence: CASSLDGRNTGELFF. The CDR3 DNA reads TGTGCCAGCAGCTTAGATGGCAGAAACACCGGGGAGCTGTTTTTT. The chain recombines TRBV11-2 with TRBJ2-2; D is unresolved. Trimming removed 0 bases from V and 2 bases from J, with 7 bases in between. Germline CDR1 and CDR2: SGHAT and FQNNGV. The CDR3 totals 15 residues.

This clonotype was detected many times. The chain combines TRBV11-2 with TRBJ2-2, with TRBD2 matching 7 bases. J lost 4 bases, V lost 4 bases, and 6 bases had no gene match. CDR1 and CDR2 (germline): SGHAT, FQNNGV. The CDR3 has 15 amino acids. CDR3 loop: CASSWGLTSTGELFF. The CDR3 bases are TGTGCCAGCAGCTGGGGACTAACGAGCACCGGGGAGCTGTTTTTT.

This clonotype was detected only a few times. The germline gene is not matched at one end of the junction; a read error may be the cause. This chain links TRBV2 with TRBJ2-1, with D uncertain. Germline CDR1 and CDR2: SNHLY and FYNNEI. CDR3 size: 11 residues. The CDR3 coding sequence is TGTGCCACCAGTCTAAGCACCGAGCAGTTCTTC. This translates into CATSLSTEQFF.

The chain has TRBV12-3 or TRBV12-4 and TRBJ1-4; D is perhaps TRBD1 (5 bases). The CDR3 loop spans 14 amino acids. The ends were cut back, 7 bases at V and 10 bases at J, with 19 bases in the middle. This chain's CDR3 is CASTEGYLGGKLFF. CDR3 in DNA: TGTGCCAGCACTGAGGGGTACTTAGGCGGAAAACTGTTTTTT.

This chain uses TRBV21-1 with TRBJ1-5. TRBV21-1 is a pseudogene. The CDR3 length is 16 residues. Written as DNA, the CDR3 is TGTGCCAGCAGCAAAGAACGGGGAGAGAGCAATCAGCCCCAGCATTTT. The encoded protein is CASSKERGESNQPQHF.

CDR3 amino acids: CASSRTGSSGNTIYF. The DNA of the CDR3 is TGTGCCAGCAGCCGCACAGGGAGCTCTGGAAACACCATATATTTT. The chain employs TRBV3-1 and TRBJ1-3; TRBD1 might be the D (6 bases). V shed 4 bases and J shed 0 bases, with 10 bases lying between them. CDR1 LGHDT and CDR2 YNNKEL come from the germline V gene (reference sequence). The CDR3 contains 15 residues.

The sample holds one count of this clonotype. V is TRBV24-1 and J is TRBJ1-2; D not resolved. This CDR3 has 13 residues. Trimming cost V 5 bases and J 4 bases, with 10 bases left between them. Germline CDR1 KGHDR, CDR2 SFDVKD. The CDR3 coding sequence is TGTGCCACCAGTGTTAACAGCTTCTATGGCTACACCTTC. Its translation is CATSVNSFYGYTF.

This clonotype has only a few counts. The V gene is TRBV5-1, the J gene TRBJ2-1; 9 positions match TRBD2. The CDR3 has 16 amino acids. The germline CDR1 and CDR2 sequences are SGHRS and YFSETQ. With 4 bases clipped from V and 8 bases from J, the junction kept 13 bases outside the gene matches. CDR3 sequence reads: CASSPAAGGSVYEQFF. As DNA, the CDR3 is TGCGCCAGCAGCCCGGCGGCGGGAGGGTCTGTTTATGAGCAGTTCTTC.

The chain recombines TRBV3-1 with TRBJ2-3; D is undetermined. The germline gives CDR1 LGHDT, CDR2 YNNKEL (reference sequence). The CDR3 consists of 14 residues. V lost 4 bases, J lost 2 bases, and 10 bases lay in between. The CDR3 protein is CASSPEAYTDTQYF. CDR3 sequence (DNA): TGTGCCAGCAGCCCCGAGGCATACACAGATACGCAGTATTTT.

This clonotype came up many times. This rearrangement joins TRBV29-1 to TRBJ1-1, with TRBD1 identical over 8 bases. The germline gives CDR1 SQVTM, CDR2 ANQGSEA. The CDR3 spans 14 residues. Trimming at V came to 4 bases and at J to 6 bases, leaving 10 bases not matched to a gene. This CDR3 is CSVVGDRTVSEAFF. The CDR3 DNA follows: TGCAGCGTTGTGGGGGACAGGACAGTTTCTGAAGCTTTCTTT. Filled out from reference TRBV29-1 and TRBJ1-1, the complete variable domain reads SAVISQKPSRDICQRGTSLTIQCQVDSQVTMMFWYRQQPGQSLTLIATANQGSEATYESGFVIDKFPISRPNLTFSTLTVSNMSPEDSSIYLCSVVGDRTVSEAFFGQGTRLTVV.

The sample holds one count of this clonotype. CDR3 bases: TGTGCCAGCAGCTTGGGACTAGCGGGTTACAATGAGCAGTTCTTC. Translation gives CASSLGLAGYNEQFF. The chain has TRBV5-4 and TRBJ2-1; 10 positions match TRBD2. V trimming: 0 bases; J trimming: 4 bases; junction bases outside the gene matches: 1. The CDR3 covers 15 residues. The germline V gene has CDR1 SGHNT and CDR2 YYREEE (reference sequence).

The gene calls are TRBV24-1 and TRBJ2-7; D perhaps matches TRBD1 (6 bases). Per germline, CDR1 KGHDR and CDR2 SFDVKD. This CDR3 contains 13 residues. With 2 bases removed from V and 5 bases from J, the gap between germline ends came to 9 bases. The DNA for the CDR3 is TGTGCCACCAGTGATTCACACAGGGACGAGCAGTACTTC. Amino acids: CATSDSHRDEQYF.

The rearrangement uses TRBV29-1 and TRBJ1-1; D unclear. The germline V gene encodes CDR1 SQVTM and CDR2 ANQGSEA. The CDR3 consists of 13 residues. V was shortened by 6 bases and J by 0 bases, with 11 bases between the two germline ends. The CDR3 DNA reads as TGCAGCGTATCGACGGTTTTGAACACTGAAGCTTTCTTT. Translating gives CSVSTVLNTEAFF.